What follows describes a single T cell receptor beta chain. Its antigen is not known. TCRdb itself ran the reads through MiXCR, one entry per CDR3 protein. The table lists 100,000 to 150,000 distinct CDR3 sequences, about 24% of them singletons, with 30% to 40% in the top ten. The sample originates from a study of T cell repertoires in cytomegalovirus infection. In the study overall: A matching HLA type, together with CMV infection, was signaled by public TCR beta signatures.

Study-wide findings and caveats: Using cumulative public TCR beta family frequency, the authors identified those who carried CMV together with the relevant HLA. The ex vivo response showed dominance by HLA-C-restricted CMV-specific TCR beta clonotypes.

Germline CDR1 KGHDR, CDR2 SFDVKD. J lost 4 bases, V lost 4 bases, and 2 bases had no gene match. The CDR3 runs 15 residues. Input material: PBMCs, sequenced either directly or after in vitro stimulation (not recorded which). The receptor's source is a human donor in good health (CMV status not recorded). Some clones in this sample may be carry-over from other donors' samples. V usage is TRBV24-1 and J usage is TRBJ2-1, with TRBD2 matching over 11 bases. The CDR3: CATSERTSGYNEQFF. The CDR3 DNA reads as TGTGCCACCAGTGAGAGGACTAGCGGGTACAATGAGCAGTTCTTC.